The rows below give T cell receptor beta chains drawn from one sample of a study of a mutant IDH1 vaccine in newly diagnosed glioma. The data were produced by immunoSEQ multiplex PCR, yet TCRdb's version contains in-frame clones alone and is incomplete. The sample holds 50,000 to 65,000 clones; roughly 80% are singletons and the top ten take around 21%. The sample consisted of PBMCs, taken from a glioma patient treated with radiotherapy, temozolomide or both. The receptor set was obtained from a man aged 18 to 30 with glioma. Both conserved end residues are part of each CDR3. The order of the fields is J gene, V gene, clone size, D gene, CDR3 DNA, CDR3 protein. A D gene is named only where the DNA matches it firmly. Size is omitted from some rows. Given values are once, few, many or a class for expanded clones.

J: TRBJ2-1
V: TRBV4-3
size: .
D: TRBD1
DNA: TGCGCCAGCAGCCCGGGACAGTACAACCACAATGAGCAGTTCTTC
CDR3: CASSPGQYNHNEQFF

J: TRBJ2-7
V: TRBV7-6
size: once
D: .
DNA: TGTGCCAGCAGCTCTCGCCGCTACGAGCAGTACTTC
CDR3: CASSSRRYEQYF

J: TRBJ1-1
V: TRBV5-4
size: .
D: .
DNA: TGTGCCAGCAGCTTGGATGGTTTGGGGAACACTGAAGCTTTCTTT
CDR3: CASSLDGLGNTEAFF

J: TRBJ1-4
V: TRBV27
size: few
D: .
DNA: TGTGCCAGCAGTTTATTGAGGGGATCTAATGAAAAACTGTTTTTT
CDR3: CASSLLRGSNEKLFF

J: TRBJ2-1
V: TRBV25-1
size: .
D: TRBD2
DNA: TGTGCCAGCAGTGAAGGTCCGGCTAGCGGGAGCCCGTGGGGTGAGCAGTTCTTC
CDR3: CASSEGPASGSPWGEQFF

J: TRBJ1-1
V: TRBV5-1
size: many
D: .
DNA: TGCGCCAGTAGCCTTCTCACGTCCACTGAAGCTTTCTTT
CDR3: CASSLLTSTEAFF

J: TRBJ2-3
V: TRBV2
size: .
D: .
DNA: TGTGCCAGCAGTGAAGTGCGGGGCCCAACCACAGATACGCAGTATTTT
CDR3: CASSEVRGPTTDTQYF

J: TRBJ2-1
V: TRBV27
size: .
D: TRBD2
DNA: TGTGCCAGCAGTGGAGGGACTAGCGGGTCGTACAATGAGCAGTTCTTC
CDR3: CASSGGTSGSYNEQFF

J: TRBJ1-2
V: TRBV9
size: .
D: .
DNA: TGTGCCAGCAGCGTAGTACCGAGTCCTAACTATGGCTACACCTTC
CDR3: CASSVVPSPNYGYTF

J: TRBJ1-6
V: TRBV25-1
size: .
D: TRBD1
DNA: TGTGCCAGCAGTGGGGGACAGGGGAGAAACTCACCCCTCCACTTT
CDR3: CASSGGQGRNSPLHF

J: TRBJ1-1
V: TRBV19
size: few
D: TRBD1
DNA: TGTGCCAGTAGTTACGCACGGGACAGGACCGAAGCTTTCTTT
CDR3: CASSYARDRTEAFF

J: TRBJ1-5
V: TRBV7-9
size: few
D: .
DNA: TGTGCCAGCATCTGGGAGGGGGAGGATCAGCCCCAGCATTTT
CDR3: CASIWEGEDQPQHF

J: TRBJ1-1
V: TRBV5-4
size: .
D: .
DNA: TGTGCCAGCAGCTTGGTGAGTACCGAGACGGTCTTT
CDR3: CASSLVSTETVF

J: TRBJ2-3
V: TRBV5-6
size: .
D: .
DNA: TGTGCCAGCAGCTTGGGGGGGACAGATACGCAGTATTTT
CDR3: CASSLGGTDTQYF

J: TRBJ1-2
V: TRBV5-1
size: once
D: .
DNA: TGCGCCAGCGCTGTCGGGCCCACTAACTATGGCTACACCTTC
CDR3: CASAVGPTNYGYTF

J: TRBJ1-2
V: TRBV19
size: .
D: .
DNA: TGTGCCAGTACGGAGCTGGGTGAGGAACACTATGGCTACACCTTC
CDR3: CASTELGEEHYGYTF

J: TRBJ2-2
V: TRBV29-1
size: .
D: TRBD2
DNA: TGCAGCATCGGGACTAGCGGCAAAACCGGGGAGCTGTTTTTT
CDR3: CSIGTSGKTGELFF

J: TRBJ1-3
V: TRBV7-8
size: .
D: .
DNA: TGTGCCAGCAGCTTAGGTCGCTCTGGAAACACCATATATTTT
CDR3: CASSLGRSGNTIYF

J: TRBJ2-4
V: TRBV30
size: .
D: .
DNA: TGTGCCTGGAGTGAACAAGGGAACATTCAGTACTTC
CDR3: CAWSEQGNIQYF

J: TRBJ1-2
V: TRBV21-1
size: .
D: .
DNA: TGTGCCAGCAGAAGGGTCCATGGCTACACCTTC
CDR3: CASRRVHGYTF

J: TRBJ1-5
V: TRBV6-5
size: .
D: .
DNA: TGTGCCAGCAGTCTTACATGGAGCAATCAGCCCCAGCATTTT
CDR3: CASSLTWSNQPQHF

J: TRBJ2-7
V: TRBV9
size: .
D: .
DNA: TGTGCCAGCAGCGTAGGACTTTCCTACGAGCAGTACTTC
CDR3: CASSVGLSYEQYF

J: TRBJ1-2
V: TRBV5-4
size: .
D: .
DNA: TGTGCCAGCAGCTTCAACAGGAAGGGCTACACCTTC
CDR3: CASSFNRKGYTF

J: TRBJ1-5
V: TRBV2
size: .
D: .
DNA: TGTGCCAGCAGCGTCGGGGTGGGGGATCAGCCCCAGCATTTT
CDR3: CASSVGVGDQPQHF

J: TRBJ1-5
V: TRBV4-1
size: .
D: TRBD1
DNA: TGCGCCAGCAGCCAAGAAGAGGGCACCAAACTAAACAGGGGATATCAGCCCCAGCATTTT
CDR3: CASSQEEGTKLNRGYQPQHF

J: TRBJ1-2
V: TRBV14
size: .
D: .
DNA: TGTGCCAGCAGCCAAGTAGGAAACTATGGCTACACCTTC
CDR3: CASSQVGNYGYTF

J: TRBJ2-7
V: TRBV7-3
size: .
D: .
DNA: TGTGCCAGCAGCACCGGGCCCCCCTACGAGCAGTACTTC
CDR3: CASSTGPPYEQYF

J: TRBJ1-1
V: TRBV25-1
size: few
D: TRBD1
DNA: TGTGCCAGCAGCCCCTGGGCGACAGGGGCGGGGAGCACTGAAGCTTTCTTT
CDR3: CASSPWATGAGSTEAFF

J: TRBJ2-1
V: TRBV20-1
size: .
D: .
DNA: TGCAGTGCGCCGACAGCGGTTGAGCAGTTCTTC
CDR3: CSAPTAVEQFF

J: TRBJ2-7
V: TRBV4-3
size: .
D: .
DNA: TGCGCCAGCAGCCTAGGGACTGTCCTCTCCTACGAGCAGTACTTC
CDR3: CASSLGTVLSYEQYF

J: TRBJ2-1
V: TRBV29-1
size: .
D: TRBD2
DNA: TGCAGCGTTGTAGTAGCGGGGGCCAATGAGCAGTTCTTC
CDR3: CSVVVAGANEQFF

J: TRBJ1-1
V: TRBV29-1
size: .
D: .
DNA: TGCAGCGTCCTCTACACGATCGGGCGAGATGCTTTCTTT
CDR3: CSVLYTIGRDAFF

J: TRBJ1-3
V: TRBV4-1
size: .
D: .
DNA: TGCGCCAGCAGCCAACTCCGTGGTGGGGGCCTCAGCTCTGGAAACACCATATATTTT
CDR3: CASSQLRGGGLSSGNTIYF

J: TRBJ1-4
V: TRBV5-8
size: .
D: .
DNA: TGTGCCAGCAGCTTACGAGGGTCGTCTGAAAAACTGTTTTTT
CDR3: CASSLRGSSEKLFF

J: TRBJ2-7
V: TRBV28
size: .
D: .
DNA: TGTGCCAGCAGTTTAGGGAGTGCGGGGTGGGAGCAGTACTTC
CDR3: CASSLGSAGWEQYF

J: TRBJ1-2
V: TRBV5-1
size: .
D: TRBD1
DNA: TGCGCCAGCAGCTTAGGGGACAGGGGGCTCCTTAACTATGGCTACACCTTC
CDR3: CASSLGDRGLLNYGYTF

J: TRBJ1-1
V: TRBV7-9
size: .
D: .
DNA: TGTGCCAGCAGCTTATCAGCGAACATGAACACTGAAGCTTTCTTT
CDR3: CASSLSANMNTEAFF

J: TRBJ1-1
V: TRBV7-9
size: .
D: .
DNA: TGTGCCAGCAGCCCGCCAGGGGCAAACACTGAAGCTTTCTTT
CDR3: CASSPPGANTEAFF

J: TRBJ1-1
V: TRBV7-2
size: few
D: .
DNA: TGTGCCAGCAGCTTGCTCAGAGGAACGAACACTGAAGCTTTCTTT
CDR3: CASSLLRGTNTEAFF

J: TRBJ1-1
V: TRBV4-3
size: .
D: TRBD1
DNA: TGCGCCAGCAGCCCTGGGACAGGGACTATGAACACTGAAGCTTTCTTT
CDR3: CASSPGTGTMNTEAFF

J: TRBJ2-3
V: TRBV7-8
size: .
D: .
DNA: TGTGCCAGCAGCTTGGAATGGGGGGACACTCCCTCTAGCACAGATACGCAGTATTTT
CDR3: CASSLEWGDTPSSTDTQYF

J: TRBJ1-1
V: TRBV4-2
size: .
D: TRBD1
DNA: TGTGCCAGCAGCACCTCGGGACAGGAGAACACTGAAGCTTTCTTT
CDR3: CASSTSGQENTEAFF

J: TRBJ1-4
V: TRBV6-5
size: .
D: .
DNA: TGTGCCAGCAGTGAACATAATGAAAAACTGTTTTTT
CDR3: CASSEHNEKLFF

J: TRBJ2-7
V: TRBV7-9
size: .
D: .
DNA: TGTGCCAGCAGCTTAGAAGTCAGGATCGACGAGCAGTACTTC
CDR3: CASSLEVRIDEQYF

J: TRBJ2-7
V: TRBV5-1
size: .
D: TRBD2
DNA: TGCGCCAGCAGCCCCGGGGTAGCGGGGTTACTCTCCTACGAGCAGTACTTC
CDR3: CASSPGVAGLLSYEQYF

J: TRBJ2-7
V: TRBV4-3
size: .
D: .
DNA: TGCGCCAGCAGCCAAGGGCCCGGGGACTCCTACGAGCAGTACTTC
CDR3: CASSQGPGDSYEQYF

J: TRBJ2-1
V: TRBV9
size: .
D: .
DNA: TGTGCCAGCAGCGTAGTGGTCGCGGGCGGCGGGCACAATGAGCAGTTCTTC
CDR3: CASSVVVAGGGHNEQFF

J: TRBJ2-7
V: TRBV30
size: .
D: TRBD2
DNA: TGTGCCTGGAGGGCCGGGTGGCGGGGGACCTCCTACGAGCAGTACTTC
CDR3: CAWRAGWRGTSYEQYF

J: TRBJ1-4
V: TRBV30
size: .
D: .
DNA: TGTGCCTGGGCGAGGAAAGGTTTTAATGAAAAACTGTTTTTT
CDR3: CAWARKGFNEKLFF